One TCR beta chain is described in this entry. TCRdb keeps only in-frame clones here, not all; method: immunoSEQ multiplex PCR. The data contain roughly 70,000 clones, approximately 78% of them singletons. The data stem from a study of blood T cell repertoires in COVID-19. Germline loops: CDR1 MGHDK, CDR2 SYGVNS. The CDR3 runs to 13 residues. V shed 5 bases, J shed 5 bases, and the junction held 5 bases outside the gene matches. This chain connects TRBV25-1 to TRBJ2-7; 8 bases match TRBD1. Sequencing was performed on peripheral blood. The sequence was collected from a human donor in a cohort sampled during active COVID-19. CDR3 protein: CASSRQGSDEQYF. The DNA of the CDR3 is TGTGCCAGCAGTCGACAGGGGAGTGACGAGCAGTACTTC.